The 10 T cell receptor beta chains below all came from one sample that was sequenced in a study of identical twins. TCRdb redid the calling of the 5' RACE reads with MiXCR, one entry per CDR3 protein. Here the sample spans roughly 1,500,000 distinct CDR3 sequences, about 30% being singletons. Material: cord blood. The receptors here all came from a newborn girl in good health.

The chain uses TRBV7-2 and TRBJ1-1; tentative D call: TRBD1 (5 bases). The CDR3 is 14 residues long. The germline CDR1 and CDR2 sequences are SGHTA and FQGNSA. With 0 bases removed from V and 4 bases from J, the gap between germline ends came to 9 bases. The CDR3 loop reads CASSLAREATEAFF. The CDR3 region has the DNA TGTGCCAGCAGCTTAGCCAGGGAGGCCACTGAAGCTTTCTTT.

This clonotype occurred a few times. V usage is TRBV5-1 and J usage is TRBJ1-2, with 7 bases fitting TRBD1. V shed 3 bases and J 5 bases; nucleotides not matched to a gene: 7. Looked up from germline, CDR1 is SGHRS and CDR2 is YFSETQ. This CDR3 spans 14 amino acids. CDR3 residues: CASSSTDRIYGYTF. DNA for the CDR3: TGCGCCAGCAGCTCGACGGACAGGATATATGGCTACACCTTC.

Concerning this clonotype: Sequence at one end of the junction differs from germline and may be a read error. The genes are TRBV10-3 and TRBJ1-1; D unresolved. The germline gives CDR1 ENHRY, CDR2 SYGVKD. This CDR3 region has 11 residues. The CDR3 DNA sequence: TGTGCCATCAGCAGGAACACTGGAGCTTTCTTT. Translation: CAISRNTGAFF.

The chain couples TRBV2 to TRBJ2-3; 9 nucleotides align to TRBD2. CDR3 length equals 16 residues. Trimming removed 0 bases from V and 0 bases from J; junction bases left unmatched: 1. Germline V gene lookup returns CDR1 SNHLY and CDR2 FYNNEI. CDR3 sequence reads: CASSEAGLASTDTQYF. The CDR3 nucleotides read TGTGCCAGCAGTGAAGCGGGACTAGCTAGCACAGATACGCAGTATTTT.

This clonotype was counted a few times. The genes are TRBV20-1 and TRBJ1-5, with D perhaps matching TRBD1 (5 bases). CDR1 and CDR2 from the germline V gene are DFQATT and SNEGSKA (reference sequence). The CDR3 runs 17 residues. The V end lost 0 bases, the J end lost 1 base, and 16 bases lay between the germline ends. The CDR3 sequence is CSARDFGGILSNQPQHF. CDR3 coding DNA: TGCAGTGCTAGAGATTTTGGGGGGATCCTAAGCAATCAGCCCCAGCATTTT.

The chain couples TRBV6-5 to TRBJ2-1; 9 bases match TRBD2. Per germline, CDR1 MNHEY and CDR2 SVGAGI. This CDR3 has 14 amino acids. The V segment lost 6 bases and the J segment 13 bases; nucleotides outside the gene matches: 13. The DNA for the CDR3 is TGTGCCAGCAGAGTAGCGGGAGTAAGGGAGACCCAGTTCTTC. This gives the protein CASRVAGVRETQFF.

This clonotype appeared many times. The genes are TRBV27 and TRBJ2-7; 9 bases map to TRBD2. The CDR3 is made up of 16 amino acids. V shed 5 bases, J shed 3 bases, and the junction held 11 bases outside the gene matches. From germline, CDR1 is MNHEY and CDR2 SMNVEV (reference sequence). CDR3: CASSPRSGTSNYEQYF. The CDR3 DNA reads as TGTGCCAGCAGTCCAAGGTCCGGGACTAGCAACTACGAGCAGTACTTC.

This chain uses TRBV24-1 with TRBJ2-3; weak D call: TRBD1 (5 bases). Germline V gene lookup returns CDR1 KGHDR and CDR2 SFDVKD. Trimming took off 6 bases at V and 6 bases at J, with 12 bases between the two ends. The CDR3 is 13 amino acids. Written as DNA, the CDR3 is TGTGCCACCAGTCACAGGTTGAGGGATACGCAGTATTTT. It is translated as CATSHRLRDTQYF.

The J gene is TRBJ1-3, the V gene TRBV6-6; 7 nucleotides match TRBD1. V trimming: 7 bases; J trimming: 4 bases; junction bases outside the gene matches: 4. Germline lookup yields CDR1 MNHNY and CDR2 SVGAGI (reference sequence). This CDR3 has 13 residues. The CDR3 loop is CASKGTEGNTIYF. CDR3 nucleotides: TGTGCCAGCAAGGGGACAGAGGGAAACACCATATATTTT.

This clonotype has just a few counts. This chain connects TRBV5-1 to TRBJ2-7; 10 bases are a match to TRBD2. Losses at the gene ends were 4 bases for V and 3 bases for J; bases not matched to a gene: 10. CDR3 size: 16 residues. CDR1 and CDR2 (germline): SGHRS, YFSETQ. CDR3 sequence (DNA): TGCGCCAGCAGCCTGGGGTCTAGCGGGAGTAACTACGAGCAGTACTTC. This gives the protein CASSLGSSGSNYEQYF.